This entry features one TCR beta chain sequence. In the source study's methods: Reference gene primer amplification gave estimated nucleated cell counts. The protocol was immunoSEQ multiplex PCR, while the TCRdb copy is restricted to in-frame clones and leaves out a portion. D and trimming were read from the DNA, whereas the V and J calls and clone size are those reported in that table. Of over 95,000 clones in the sample, approximately 81% are singletons; the top ten hold about 13%. The sample comes from a study of blood T cell repertoires in COVID-19. Study summary: From the United States, Italy and Spain came samples of acute and convalescent COVID-19. The analysed material was cDNA or gDNA that came from T cells, B-cell-depleted T cells, or PBMCs.

Germline V lookup: CDR1 MNHEY, CDR2 SVGAGI. V lost 6 bases, J lost 4 bases, and 9 bases stayed unmatched. The CDR3 has 15 residues. The sequence came from a human donor in a cohort sampled during active COVID-19. The gene calls are TRBV6-5 and TRBJ1-5, with 7 bases that match TRBD1. The sequenced sample consisted of peripheral blood. CDR3 nucleotide sequence: TGTGCCAGCAGCCGACAGGGCCAAGGAAATCAGCCCCAGCATTTT. Protein sequence: CASSRQGQGNQPQHF.